This passage covers 21 T cell receptor beta chains from one sample sequenced in a study of blood T cell repertoires in COVID-19 (dated by TCRdb to 2020 to 2022). The receptor library was made with the immunoSEQ multiplex PCR assay. TCRdb provides this immuneACCESS table in a form limited to in-frame rearrangements. Some clones are lacking; in checked studies, under half of them reflect an unresolved V gene, and why the rest are absent is not known. Present in this sample are 130,000 or so clones, around 86% of which were seen just once. About 4.1% of the sample belongs to the ten largest clones. Specimen: peripheral blood. These receptors originate from a man aged 40-49 years with acute or convalescent COVID-19.

The V and J genes are TRBV6-2 or TRBV6-3 and TRBJ1-5; possibly TRBD1 for D (5 bases). Trimming removed 3 bases from V and 0 bases from J, with 15 bases in between. Per the germline V gene, CDR1 is MNHEY and CDR2 is SVGEGT. The CDR3 loop spans 17 amino acids. The CDR3 sequence: CASSYTVPDSSNQPQHF. The CDR3, as DNA: TGTGCCAGCAGTTATACCGTCCCAGACAGTAGCAATCAGCCCCAGCATTTT.

The CDR3 is CASSQDNTRTETQYF. The CDR3 DNA follows: TGCGCCAGCAGCCAAGATAATACTAGAACTGAGACCCAGTACTTC. V usage is TRBV4-3 and J usage is TRBJ2-5; tentatively, D is TRBD2 (5 bases). The CDR3 sequence is 15 residues long. V was cut by 0 bases and J by 5 bases, with 13 bases left in between. Germline CDR1 LGHNA, CDR2 YSLEER.

The J gene is TRBJ1-4, the V gene TRBV19; 8 positions match TRBD1. The CDR3 is 17 amino acids. The germline V gene encodes CDR1 LNHDA and CDR2 SQIVND (reference sequence). With 4 bases clipped from V and 7 bases from J, the junction kept 14 bases outside the gene matches. CDR3 DNA sequence: TGTGCCAGTAGTACCCGACCTCGGACAGGGAAAGGTGAAAAACTGTTTTTT. This encodes CASSTRPRTGKGEKLFF.

The chain's CDR3 is CAWSASLPSNQPQHF. CDR3 nucleotide sequence: TGTGCCTGGAGTGCGAGCCTACCAAGCAATCAGCCCCAGCATTTT. The V call is TRBV30, the J call TRBJ1-5; D is ambiguous. This CDR3 is 15 amino acids long. Germline CDR1 is GTSNPN and CDR2 is SVGIG (reference sequence). V gave up 1 base and J gave up 1 base, with 11 bases separating them.

The chain recombines TRBV29-1 with TRBJ1-1; TRBD1 is a possible D gene (5 bases). With 5 bases removed from V and 0 bases from J, the gap between germline ends came to 10 bases. The CDR3 extends over 13 amino acids. Germline assignment: CDR1 SQVTM and CDR2 ANQGSEA. The CDR3 DNA sequence: TGCAGCGTTTGGGAGGGACTGAACACTGAAGCTTTCTTT. It specifies CSVWEGLNTEAFF.

This rearrangement joins TRBV5-1 to TRBJ2-7; 7 positions agree with TRBD1. CDR3 length: 13 amino acids. Germline assignment: CDR1 SGHRS and CDR2 YFSETQ. V was clipped by 4 bases and J by 4 bases; unmatched bases: 5. CDR3 nucleotide sequence: TGCGCCAGCAGCCCCGGACAGGTTTACGAGCAGTACTTC. Protein: CASSPGQVYEQYF. Full variable domain (outside the CDR3, taken from reference TRBV5-1 and TRBJ2-7): KAGVTQTPRYLIKTRGQQVTLSCSPISGHRSVSWYQQTPGQGLQFLFEYFSETQRNKGNFPGRFSGRQFSNSRSEMNVSTLELGDSALYLCASSPGQVYEQYFGPGTRLTVT.

The chain joins TRBV20-1 to TRBJ2-5; 11 bases agree with TRBD2. The CDR3 has 15 amino acids. Germline V gives CDR1 DFQATT, CDR2 SNEGSKA (reference sequence). V shed 3 bases and J 2 bases; nucleotides not matched to a gene: 5. The CDR3 DNA reads as TGCAGTGCTAGTTTGGGACTAGCGGATCAAGAGACCCAGTACTTC. This translates into CSASLGLADQETQYF.

This clone was recorded once. The V call is TRBV30, the J call TRBJ2-2; 9 nucleotides line up with TRBD1. V dropped 0 bases and J dropped 6; count of bases not matched to a gene: 5. Looked up from germline, CDR1 is GTSNPN and CDR2 is SVGIG (reference sequence). This CDR3 has 15 residues. CDR3 protein: CAWSVLGQGSGELFF. CDR3 DNA sequence: TGTGCCTGGAGTGTACTTGGACAGGGGTCCGGGGAGCTGTTTTTT.

V is TRBV7-2 and J is TRBJ2-2; D is perhaps TRBD2 (5 bases). With 5 bases removed from V and 5 bases from J, the gap between germline ends came to 12 bases. Germline V gene sequence: CDR1 SGHTA, CDR2 FQGNSA. The CDR3 has 14 amino acids. CDR3 bases: TGTGCCAGCAGCCCAACTAGTTTTACCGGGGAGCTGTTTTTT. Translated, it gives CASSPTSFTGELFF.

The chain uses TRBV29-1 and TRBJ1-2, with D possibly TRBD1 on 6 matching bases. From germline, CDR1 is SQVTM and CDR2 ANQGSEA. CDR3 length: 13 residues. V was shortened by 4 bases and J by 7 bases, with 16 bases between the two germline ends. In nucleotides, the CDR3 is TGCAGCGTTGCCCACAGGGAGTACTCTGGCTACACCTTC. This encodes CSVAHREYSGYTF. Full variable domain (missing parts from reference TRBV29-1 and TRBJ1-2): SAVISQKPSRDICQRGTSLTIQCQVDSQVTMMFWYRQQPGQSLTLIATANQGSEATYESGFVIDKFPISRPNLTFSTLTVSNMSPEDSSIYLCSVAHREYSGYTFGSGTRLTVV.

J is TRBJ1-1 and V is TRBV6-6; D perhaps matches TRBD1 (6 bases). The CDR3 loop spans 14 amino acids. V was trimmed by 4 bases and J by 3 bases, leaving 12 bases between them. CDR1 is MNHNY, CDR2 SVGAGI, per germline (reference sequence). CDR3 sequence reads: CASSWHRADTEAFF. CDR3 nucleotide sequence: TGTGCCAGCAGTTGGCACAGGGCGGACACTGAAGCTTTCTTT.

The genes are TRBV4-3 and TRBJ2-7; TRBD1 matches 9 bases. The length of the CDR3 is 14 residues. CDR1 and CDR2 (germline): LGHNA, YSLEER. V trimming: 3 bases; J trimming: 5 bases; junction bases outside the gene matches: 5. The DNA of the CDR3 is TGCGCCAGCAGCCACGGGACAGGGAGCCACGAGCAGTACTTC. Translated: CASSHGTGSHEQYF.

The V gene is TRBV5-1, the J gene TRBJ2-1; 12 bases match TRBD2. Looked up from germline, CDR1 is SGHRS and CDR2 is YFSETQ. The CDR3 totals 17 residues. The V segment lost 0 bases and the J segment 6 bases; nucleotides outside the gene matches: 7. The CDR3 reads CASSLARWTSGTNEQFF. The CDR3 DNA reads as TGCGCCAGCAGCTTGGCCCGTTGGACTAGCGGGACCAATGAGCAGTTCTTC.

The V call is TRBV30, the J call TRBJ1-3, with D possibly being TRBD1 (6 bases). The CDR3 runs to 14 residues. Trimming removed 3 bases from V and 3 bases from J, with 12 bases in between. The germline CDR1 and CDR2 sequences are GTSNPN and SVGIG (reference sequence). CDR3 amino acids: CAWRKQGYGNTIYF. As DNA, the CDR3 is TGTGCCTGGAGGAAACAGGGATATGGAAACACCATATATTTT.

This chain joins TRBV18 and TRBJ1-3; TRBD1 matches at 8 bases. Germline V gene lookup returns CDR1 KGHSH and CDR2 LQKENI. This CDR3 has 15 residues. V gave up 3 bases and J gave up 2 bases; unmatched junction bases: 3. The CDR3 coding sequence is TGTGCCAGCTCACCGGACAGGGTTACTGGAAACACCATATATTTT. This gives the protein CASSPDRVTGNTIYF. Variable domain in full (rest from reference TRBV18 and TRBJ1-3): NAGVMQNPRHLVRRRGQEARLRCSPMKGHSHVYWYRQLPEEGLKFMVYLQKENIIDESGMPKERFSAEFPKEGPSILRIQQVVRGDSAAYFCASSPDRVTGNTIYFGEGSWLTVV.

The rearrangement joins TRBV7-2 to TRBJ2-1; tentative D call: TRBD2 (5 bases). The CDR3 is made up of 15 amino acids. The germline V gene has CDR1 SGHTA and CDR2 FQGNSA. Trimming took off 0 bases at V and 2 bases at J, with 8 bases between the two ends. The CDR3 DNA is TGTGCCAGCAGCTTAGCGTCCGGGACCTACAATGAGCAGTTCTTC. Its protein is CASSLASGTYNEQFF.

The rearrangement links TRBV13 to TRBJ1-6; D remains ambiguous. The CDR3 totals 14 residues. Per germline, CDR1 PRHDT and CDR2 FYEKMQ (reference sequence). V was cut by 6 bases and J by 10 bases, with 16 bases left in between. CDR3 loop: CASSLGRHGSPLHF. CDR3 in DNA: TGTGCCAGCAGTCTAGGGAGACACGGGTCACCCCTCCACTTT.

The J gene is TRBJ1-2, the V gene TRBV18; 7 nucleotides line up with TRBD1. The germline CDR1 and CDR2 sequences are KGHSH and LQKENI. With V trimmed by 4 bases and J by 6 bases, 8 bases remained unmatched. This CDR3 spans 14 amino acids. This CDR3 is CASSLEGAIDGYTF. DNA for the CDR3: TGTGCCAGCTCACTTGAGGGGGCAATAGATGGCTACACCTTC. Variable domain in full (rest from reference TRBV18 and TRBJ1-2): NAGVMQNPRHLVRRRGQEARLRCSPMKGHSHVYWYRQLPEEGLKFMVYLQKENIIDESGMPKERFSAEFPKEGPSILRIQQVVRGDSAAYFCASSLEGAIDGYTFGSGTRLTVV.

The gene calls are TRBV5-1 and TRBJ2-2; tentative D call: TRBD1 (6 bases). The CDR3 has 15 amino acids. Germline CDR1 and CDR2: SGHRS and YFSETQ. V shed 5 bases and J shed 4 bases, with 15 bases lying between them. The CDR3 protein is CASRPTGSATGELFF. DNA of the CDR3: TGCGCCAGCAGACCGACAGGTTCGGCCACCGGGGAGCTGTTTTTT.

This chain's CDR3 is CASSFGGNTIYF. The CDR3 nucleotides read TGTGCCAGCAGTTTCGGGGGAAACACCATATATTTT. V is TRBV12-3 or TRBV12-4 and J is TRBJ1-3; D is uncertain. Between the trimmed V and J ends, which lost 3 bases and 4 bases, there was a span of 4 bases. This CDR3 is 12 amino acids long.

The gene calls are TRBV2 and TRBJ2-1; TRBD2 agrees at 12 bases. Germline CDR1 and CDR2: SNHLY and FYNNEI. The J segment lost 7 bases and the V segment lost 5 bases, leaving 6 bases of the junction unmatched. This CDR3 spans 15 amino acids. CDR3 residues: CASSPLAGGPNEQFF. CDR3 nucleotide sequence: TGTGCCAGCAGTCCCCTAGCGGGGGGGCCGAATGAGCAGTTCTTC.